The entry below describes one TCR beta chain. The V and J ends lost 1 base and 4 bases respectively, with 10 bases between them. CDR1 and CDR2 from the germline V gene are SEHNR and FQNEAQ (reference sequence). The CDR3 covers 14 residues. TCRdb keeps only in-frame clones here, not all; method: immunoSEQ multiplex PCR. This table holds tens of thousands of clones, about 85% found once. The data are from a study of OX40 agonist ivuxolimab in advanced cancers. The sequence derives from an adult with an advanced solid tumor such as melanoma, head and neck, liver or kidney cancer. The V and J genes are TRBV7-9 and TRBJ1-1, with a tentative D call TRBD1 (6 bases). Sequencing was performed on CD4+ or CD8+ T cells sorted from blood, taken in a trial of the OX40 agonist ivuxolimab. The CDR3 loop is CASSLERGFTEAFF. CDR3 DNA sequence: TGTGCCAGCAGCTTAGAGAGGGGGTTCACTGAAGCTTTCTTT.